The 20 T cell receptor beta chains given below trace back to one sample, sequenced in a study of T cells in Graves' hyperthyroidism and ophthalmopathy. Authors of the study amplified TCR beta CDR3 regions from RNA transcripts. TCR CDR3 regions were first amplified by RT-PCR with HTBI primers. TCRdb re-analysed the multiplex PCR reads in MiXCR, keeping a single row per CDR3 protein. Among 350,000 to 400,000 distinct CDR3 sequences listed, about 19% were seen once. Material for sequencing was blood. The receptors were gathered from a woman aged 18-30 years with Graves' hyperthyroidism.

The chain carries TRBV9 and TRBJ1-5, with TRBD1 identical over 8 bases. CDR3 length: 15 amino acids. Germline V gene data show CDR1 as SGDLS and CDR2 as YYNGEE. The V segment lost 4 bases and the J segment 1 base; nucleotides outside the gene matches: 4. DNA of the CDR3: TGTGCCAGCAGCCCCCAGGGGGCGAGCAATCAGCCCCAGCATTTT. It codes for CASSPQGASNQPQHF.

This clonotype has at least ten counts. This sequence joins TRBV6-1 and TRBJ1-1, with TRBD1 as a possible D gene (5 bases). In germline, CDR1 is MNHNS, CDR2 SASEGT. The CDR3 contains 14 residues. Trimming cost V 10 bases and J 3 bases, with 18 bases left between them. The CDR3 loop is CATLSWRGHTEAFF. CDR3 sequence (DNA): TGTGCCACCCTAAGCTGGAGGGGCCACACTGAAGCTTTCTTT.

Ten or more counts support this clonotype. The chain uses TRBV7-2 and TRBJ1-2; D remains ambiguous. This CDR3 has 11 amino acids. Trimming removed 8 bases at V and 8 bases at J, with 12 bases between. Germline CDR1 and CDR2: SGHTA and FQGNSA. The DNA for the CDR3 is TGTGCCAGCTCCAGGCGGGTAGGCTACACCTTC. Translated, it gives CASSRRVGYTF.

This clonotype was counted at least ten times. The J gene is TRBJ2-5, the V gene TRBV29-1, with TRBD2 matching over 9 bases. J was trimmed by 5 bases and V by 5 bases; bases with no gene match: 9. The CDR3 has 14 amino acids. The V gene's germline CDR1 is SQVTM and CDR2 ANQGSEA. The CDR3 DNA reads TGCAGCGTTCAAGGCGGGGGGGTGGAGGAGACCCAGTACTTC. Translating gives CSVQGGGVEETQYF.

In this sample, this clonotype turned up many times. V and J are TRBV20-1 and TRBJ1-1; 8 bases line up with TRBD1. The CDR3 spans 14 residues. CDR1 is DFQATT, CDR2 SNEGSKA, per germline (reference sequence). The V and J ends lost 3 bases and 1 base, in that order; junction bases with no gene match: 4. CDR3 loop: CSASTGTGNTEAFF. The CDR3 DNA sequence: TGCAGTGCTAGCACCGGGACAGGGAACACTGAAGCTTTCTTT.

This chain links TRBV2 with TRBJ1-2, with 11 bases lining up with TRBD1. CDR3 length: 15 residues. Germline CDR1 and CDR2: SNHLY and FYNNEI. Unmatched junction bases numbered 7, after V lost 6 bases and J lost 4 bases. The DNA for the CDR3 is TGTGCCAGCAGCACCGGGACAGGGGGGACCTATGGCTACACCTTC. Its translation is CASSTGTGGTYGYTF.

This clonotype was detected many times. This sequence joins TRBV5-1 and TRBJ2-7, with D possibly being TRBD1 or TRBD2 (5 bases each). Germline V gene data show CDR1 as SGHRS and CDR2 as YFSETQ. V was trimmed by 2 bases and J by 4 bases, leaving 13 bases between them. The CDR3 covers 14 residues. The CDR3 DNA sequence: TGCGCCAGCAGCTTTGAGGGGAAGAATTACGAGCAGTACTTC. Translating gives CASSFEGKNYEQYF.

This clonotype occurred many times. V usage is TRBV11-3 and J usage is TRBJ1-1; D might be TRBD1 (6 bases). CDR1 and CDR2 from the germline V gene are SGHNT and YENEEA. The CDR3 runs to 16 residues. With 1 base removed from V and 3 bases from J, the gap between germline ends came to 15 bases. The CDR3 loop reads CASSLGPQGRDTEAFF. The CDR3 region has the DNA TGTGCCAGCAGCTTAGGCCCACAGGGAAGGGACACTGAAGCTTTCTTT.

This clonotype was detected ten times or more. CDR3 coding DNA: TGTGCCAGCAGCTTAGTTTCCACCGAGGACACCGGGGAGCTGTTTTTT. It specifies CASSLVSTEDTGELFF. The V call is TRBV7-6, the J call TRBJ2-2, with unresolved D. The CDR3 is 16 residues long. Trimming took 1 base from V and 3 from J, leaving 12 bases between them. The germline V gene encodes CDR1 SGHVS and CDR2 FNYEAQ.

Note on this clonotype: The CDR3 ends on some other residue instead of the conserved phenylalanine or tryptophan, so this is likely a read error. The V gene is TRBV6-5, the J gene TRBJ2-6; no firm D call. Germline values: CDR1 MNHEY, CDR2 SVGAGI. CDR3 size: 16 residues. V was shortened by 6 bases and J by 3 bases, with 15 bases between the two germline ends. The CDR3 is CASSLQWAGGANVLTV. For the CDR3, the DNA is TGTGCCAGCAGCTTACAGTGGGCCGGTGGGGCCAACGTCCTGACTGTC.

This clonotype was found many times. The chain uses TRBV2 and TRBJ2-3, with D unclear. The V end was cut by 11 bases, the J end by 4 bases, with 13 bases between. The germline CDR1 and CDR2 sequences are SNHLY and FYNNEI. This CDR3 is built from 12 residues. CDR3 in amino acids: CAGAGGADTQYF. In DNA form, the CDR3 reads TGTGCCGGCGCTGGCGGTGCAGATACGCAGTATTTT.

This clonotype was seen only a few times. The CDR3 spells CASSPDSGNSVGSPLHF. CDR3 nucleotides: TGTGCCAGCAGCCCAGACTCCGGGAACTCAGTCGGTTCACCCCTCCACTTT. The chain couples TRBV7-8 to TRBJ1-6; D is ambiguous. Germline CDR1 is SGHVS and CDR2 is FQNEAQ. The CDR3 spans 17 residues. V lost 5 bases to trimming and J lost 9 bases, with 23 bases between them.

Many counts were recorded for this clonotype. The chain recombines TRBV20-1 with TRBJ1-1; D is perhaps TRBD1 (6 bases). The ends were cut back, 6 bases at V and 5 bases at J, with 13 bases in the middle. The CDR3 runs 12 residues. In germline, CDR1 is DFQATT, CDR2 SNEGSKA (reference sequence). CDR3: CSARRGRTEAFF. In nucleotides, the CDR3 is TGCAGTGCAAGACGGGGGCGGACTGAAGCTTTCTTT.

In its sample, this clonotype was seen many times. The chain couples TRBV20-1 to TRBJ2-7; TRBD2 agrees at 7 bases. The CDR3 consists of 13 residues. Trimming removed 2 bases from V and 3 bases from J; junction bases left unmatched: 4. In germline, CDR1 is DFQATT, CDR2 SNEGSKA (reference sequence). The CDR3 region has the DNA TGCAGTGCTAGATTAGGGAGGGACTACGAGCAGTACTTC. It specifies CSARLGRDYEQYF.

This clonotype showed up many times. The rearrangement joins TRBV27 to TRBJ2-7, with 7 positions matching TRBD2. Losses at the gene ends were 3 bases for V and 3 bases for J; bases not matched to a gene: 5. This CDR3 is 14 amino acids long. From germline, CDR1 is MNHEY and CDR2 SMNVEV (reference sequence). In DNA, the CDR3 is TGTGCCAGCAGTTTTCGGGGGGAACTCTACGAGCAGTACTTC. This gives the protein CASSFRGELYEQYF.

This clonotype was found many times. The V call is TRBV28, the J call TRBJ2-5, with D perhaps matching TRBD1 (7 bases). This CDR3 contains 12 residues. Germline V CDR1 and CDR2: MDHEN, SYDVKM. Trimming stripped 8 bases from V and 5 bases from J, with 12 bases between. CDR3 nucleotides: TGTGCCAGCCTGACAGGGAGGGAGACCCAGTACTTC. Its protein is CASLTGRETQYF.

The chain recombines TRBV5-1 with TRBJ2-2, with D hard to call. Germline V lookup: CDR1 SGHRS, CDR2 YFSETQ. The ends were cut back, 2 bases at V and 6 bases at J, with 8 bases in the middle. This CDR3 is 13 amino acids long. This CDR3 is CASSFRLSGELFF. In nucleotides, the CDR3 is TGCGCCAGCAGCTTTAGGTTGTCCGGGGAGCTGTTTTTT.

This clonotype was found many times. This chain links TRBV7-6 with TRBJ2-7; TRBD1 matches at 12 bases. V was pared by 4 bases and J by 6 bases, with 7 bases of the junction left unmatched. This CDR3 comprises 15 residues. Germline values: CDR1 SGHVS, CDR2 FNYEAQ. The CDR3 DNA is TGTGCCAGCAGCTCCGGGACAGGGGGCTTTGGCGAGCAGTACTTC. This translates into CASSSGTGGFGEQYF.

This chain joins TRBV20-1 and TRBJ2-7; D possibly corresponds to TRBD1 (5 bases). The germline V gene encodes CDR1 DFQATT and CDR2 SNEGSKA (reference sequence). The CDR3 covers 15 residues. V lost 0 bases and J lost 2, with 14 bases in between. CDR3 loop: CSARDLGRATYEQYF. For the CDR3, the DNA is TGCAGTGCTAGAGATCTTGGCAGGGCAACCTACGAGCAGTACTTC.

CDR3 sequence reads: CSASVGVGNPSYEQYF. CDR3 bases: TGCAGTGCTAGCGTAGGCGTGGGAAACCCCTCCTACGAGCAGTACTTC. V gene TRBV20-1 combines with J gene TRBJ2-7; no definite D call. The germline gives CDR1 DFQATT, CDR2 SNEGSKA (reference sequence). The CDR3 is 16 residues long. Trimming removed 3 bases from V and 0 bases from J, with 18 bases in between.